The present T cell receptor (beta chain) was sequenced within a study of cytomegalovirus exposure and HLA in healthy donors. The PCR contained 60 Vbeta and 13 Jbeta primers. Assay: immunoSEQ multiplex PCR; the TCRdb copy retains only in-frame clones and omits some. This table holds 150,000 or so clones, about 80% found once. This CDR3 has 14 amino acids. The V gene's germline CDR1 is SGHRS and CDR2 YFSETQ. Unmatched junction bases numbered 4, after V lost 4 bases and J lost 5 bases. Material for sequencing was PBMCs. The chain carries TRBV5-1 and TRBJ2-3; TRBD1 matches 10 bases. The source is a woman in her 40s in good health and CMV-seronegative. The CDR3 is CASSQTGGLDTQYF. CDR3 bases: TGCGCCAGCAGCCAGACAGGGGGCTTAGATACGCAGTATTTT.